The 28 T cell receptor beta chains given below trace back to one sample, sequenced in a study of Graves' ophthalmopathy and Graves' hyperthyroidism. RNA transcripts yielded amplified TCR beta CDR3 regions. After a first-round RT-PCR with HTBI primers, a second-round multiplex PCR was run. TCRdb reprocessed the multiplex PCR reads with MiXCR, giving one entry per CDR3 protein. The sample yields tens of thousands of distinct CDR3 sequences, approximately 50% seen once. The specimen was peripheral blood. These TCRs come from an adult woman with Graves' ophthalmopathy.

This clonotype was recorded many times. The V gene is TRBV11-1, the J gene TRBJ2-2, with D perhaps assigned TRBD1 or TRBD2 (6 bases each). The ends were cut back, 4 bases at V and 0 bases at J, with 18 bases in the middle. The CDR3 extends over 18 amino acids. CDR1 and CDR2 (germline): SGHAT, FQDESV (reference sequence). CDR3 residues: CASSWFPAGQSNTGELFF. CDR3 nucleotide sequence: TGTGCCAGCAGCTGGTTCCCGGCGGGACAATCGAACACCGGGGAGCTGTTTTTT.

This clonotype was picked up many times. The chain couples TRBV19 to TRBJ1-4; the match to TRBD1 covers 7 bases. Germline V gene lookup returns CDR1 LNHDA and CDR2 SQIVND (reference sequence). V was clipped by 5 bases and J by 8 bases; unmatched bases: 8. The CDR3 is 14 residues long. CDR3 DNA: TGTGCCAGTAGTCCCATTACAGGGGACGAAAAACTGTTTTTT. Protein sequence: CASSPITGDEKLFF.

This clonotype counts as medium-sized (0.01 to 0.1%). The chain has TRBV10-3 and TRBJ1-2; D perhaps matches TRBD1 (5 bases). V was shortened by 6 bases and J by 2 bases, with 16 bases between the two germline ends. CDR1 ENHRY and CDR2 SYGVKD come from the germline V gene. CDR3 length: 15 residues. The DNA for the CDR3 is TGTGCCATCAGGGGCGGGGGAGACTTAAACTATGGCTACACCTTC. It encodes CAIRGGGDLNYGYTF.

J is TRBJ2-7 and V is TRBV19; 13 positions match TRBD2. The junction had 10 bases not matched to a gene; V was cut back by 4 bases and J by 4 bases. The CDR3 is 17 residues long. In germline, CDR1 is LNHDA, CDR2 SQIVND (reference sequence). The CDR3: CASSTYPRTSGSYEQYF. The CDR3 DNA follows: TGTGCCAGTAGTACGTACCCCCGGACTAGCGGGAGTTACGAGCAGTACTTC.

The chain is built from TRBV20-1 and TRBJ2-1; 11 bases align to TRBD2. Germline-derived CDR1 and CDR2 are DFQATT and SNEGSKA (reference sequence). The V and J ends lost 0 bases and 8 bases, in that order; junction bases with no gene match: 3. The CDR3 extends over 14 amino acids. The CDR3 spells CSARDQLAGDEQFF. In DNA, the CDR3 is TGCAGTGCTAGAGATCAACTAGCGGGAGATGAGCAGTTCTTC.

This clonotype was seen only a few times. The chain combines TRBV13 with TRBJ2-7, with a tentative D call TRBD1 (5 bases). V was trimmed by 2 bases and J by 5 bases, leaving 13 bases between them. The CDR3 is 14 amino acids. Per germline, CDR1 PRHDT and CDR2 FYEKMQ (reference sequence). CDR3 nucleotide sequence: TGTGCCAGCAGCTTAACGTTACAGGACAACGAGCAGTACTTC. Translated: CASSLTLQDNEQYF.

The chain couples TRBV19 to TRBJ1-5; maybe TRBD1 (6 bases). Trimming took off 4 bases at V and 4 bases at J, with 14 bases between the two ends. The germline V gene has CDR1 LNHDA and CDR2 SQIVND (reference sequence). This CDR3 is 15 amino acids long. Here the CDR3 DNA reads TGTGCCAGTAGTACCGACGGGACAAGTAATCAGCCCCAGCATTTT. This encodes CASSTDGTSNQPQHF.

This clonotype was seen many times. The chain joins TRBV5-4 to TRBJ2-4; 10 positions agree with TRBD1. With V trimmed by 5 bases and J by 4 bases, 9 bases remained unmatched. The germline gives CDR1 SGHNT, CDR2 YYREEE (reference sequence). The CDR3 loop spans 16 amino acids. Here the CDR3 DNA reads TGTGCCAGCAGTCAACCCGGGACAGGGGAAAAAAACATTCAGTACTTC. Translating it yields CASSQPGTGEKNIQYF.

About this clonotype: The junction shows a germline mismatch at one end, possibly a read error. This chain connects TRBV29-1 to TRBJ2-7; D may be TRBD1 or TRBD2 (5 bases each). Germline V CDR1 and CDR2: SQVTM, ANQGSEA. The CDR3 has 15 amino acids. In DNA, the CDR3 is TGCAGCGTTGAAGATCACCGGGAAGGGACCGGGGAGCTGTACTTC. Protein: CSVEDHREGTGELYF.

This clonotype was counted many times. The chain joins TRBV4-3 to TRBJ2-1; 14 nucleotides match TRBD2. Trimming removed 4 bases from V and 7 bases from J; junction bases left unmatched: 3. The CDR3 covers 15 residues. The germline V gene has CDR1 LGHNA and CDR2 YSLEER. CDR3 amino acids: CASSPGLAGANEQFF. The CDR3, as DNA: TGCGCCAGCAGCCCGGGACTAGCGGGAGCTAATGAGCAGTTCTTC.

Sample share makes this clonotype medium-sized. This chain joins TRBV25-1 and TRBJ2-2, with 9 bases fitting TRBD1. CDR3 length: 15 amino acids. Per germline, CDR1 MGHDK and CDR2 SYGVNS. Trimming took 4 bases from V and 5 from J; bases not matched to a gene: 5. The CDR3 protein is CASSGRQGGTGELFF. Written as DNA, the CDR3 is TGTGCCAGCAGTGGCCGACAGGGGGGTACCGGGGAGCTGTTTTTT.

The V gene is TRBV20-1, the J gene TRBJ1-5; D call uncertain. Germline loops: CDR1 DFQATT, CDR2 SNEGSKA (reference sequence). V was cut by 0 bases and J by 14 bases, with 23 bases left in between. The CDR3 is 15 residues long. CDR3 DNA: TGCAGTGCTAGAGACGGACTAGCGGAAAGGAGCTACGAGCATTTT. Encoded protein: CSARDGLAERSYEHF.

The V and J genes are TRBV2 and TRBJ1-1; D gene unclear. There are 14 residues in the CDR3. From germline, CDR1 is SNHLY and CDR2 FYNNEI. V gave up 7 bases and J gave up 5 bases, with 17 bases separating them. The CDR3 nucleotides are TGTGCCAGCAAGGTCGGGTATCAAGAGACTGAAGCTTTCTTT. Translating it yields CASKVGYQETEAFF.

This clonotype was found once. The chain joins TRBV20-1 to TRBJ2-5; TRBD2 matches at 7 bases. The CDR3 has 13 amino acids. CDR1 and CDR2 (germline): DFQATT, SNEGSKA (reference sequence). V lost 3 bases and J lost 2; bases outside the gene matches: 3. As DNA, the CDR3 is TGCAGTGCTAGTTGGGGAGGGCAAGAGACCCAGTACTTC. Amino acid sequence: CSASWGGQETQYF.

This chain joins TRBV25-1 and TRBJ1-1; the match to TRBD1 covers 7 bases. The length of the CDR3 is 16 residues. From germline, CDR1 is MGHDK and CDR2 SYGVNS. V lost 6 bases, J lost 6 bases, and 16 bases stayed unmatched. The CDR3 DNA reads as TGTGCCAGCAGACCTCAGGGGGTATTGTCCGGGGCTGAAGCTTTCTTT. Residues: CASRPQGVLSGAEAFF.

Relative to its sample, this clonotype is medium-sized. The chain joins TRBV10-3 to TRBJ2-7; TRBD2 matches 7 bases. The V and J ends lost 0 bases and 2 bases, in that order; junction bases with no gene match: 4. CDR3 length equals 15 residues. CDR1 is ENHRY and CDR2 is SYGVKD in the germline V gene. CDR3 in amino acids: CAISESMAGAYEQYF. The DNA of the CDR3 is TGTGCCATCAGTGAGTCGATGGCGGGAGCCTACGAGCAGTACTTC.

This clonotype was detected many times. The chain couples TRBV19 to TRBJ2-3; TRBD1 is a possible D gene (6 bases). The length of the CDR3 is 13 residues. Looked up from germline, CDR1 is LNHDA and CDR2 is SQIVND (reference sequence). Deletions cut 10 bases from V and 4 bases from J, with 15 bases between. CDR3 loop: CAIGLPGADTQYF. Here the CDR3 DNA reads TGTGCCATCGGACTTCCAGGGGCAGATACGCAGTATTTT. Complete variable domain (other parts from reference TRBV19 and TRBJ2-3): DGGITQSPKYLFRKEGQNVTLSCEQNLNHDAMYWYRQDPGQGLRLIYYSQIVNDFQKGDIAEGYSVSREKKESFPLTVTSAQKNPTAFYLCAIGLPGADTQYFGPGTRLTVL.

This clonotype was counted many times. The V call is TRBV28, the J call TRBJ1-5; D remains ambiguous. With 7 bases removed from V and 0 bases from J, the gap between germline ends came to 13 bases. Per the germline V gene, CDR1 is MDHEN and CDR2 is SYDVKM. The CDR3 extends over 15 amino acids. CDR3 region: CASTMTWVSNQPQHF. The CDR3 region has the DNA TGTGCCAGCACCATGACGTGGGTTAGCAATCAGCCCCAGCATTTT.

This clonotype showed up many times. This chain's CDR3 is CASSFEGDTQYF. In DNA form, the CDR3 reads TGTGCCAGCAGCTTCGAGGGTGATACGCAGTATTTT. The genes are TRBV11-2 and TRBJ2-3, with D possibly matching TRBD2 (5 bases). Deletions cut 3 bases from V and 6 bases from J, with 7 bases between. CDR1 is SGHAT, CDR2 FQNNGV, per germline. The CDR3 loop spans 12 amino acids. The variable domain in full, completed from reference TRBV11-2 and TRBJ2-3, reads EAGVAQSPRYKIIEKRQSVAFWCNPISGHATLYWYQQILGQGPKLLIQFQNNGVVDDSQLPKDRFSAERLKGVDSTLKIQPAKLEDSAVYLCASSFEGDTQYFGPGTRLTVL.

To note about this clonotype: Possible read error: a much larger clone is one base away. The chain carries TRBV12-3 or TRBV12-4 and TRBJ2-7; 11 nucleotides match TRBD1. The CDR3 sequence is 15 residues long. This CDR3 reads CACRSSGTGGYEQYF. Here the CDR3 DNA reads TGTGCCTGCAGAAGTTCCGGGACAGGGGGCTACGAGCAGTACTTC.

In this sample, this clonotype turned up a few times. It may be a read error: a sequence one base away is much more abundant. This chain joins TRBV6-2 or TRBV6-3 and TRBJ2-5; the D gene is possibly TRBD2 (5 bases). The germline V gene encodes CDR1 MNHEY and CDR2 SVGEGT. V dropped 8 bases and J dropped 1 base, with 14 bases sitting between them. The CDR3 contains 14 residues. The DNA of the CDR3 is TGTGCCAGCGGCCGCGGGCGACTCCAAGAGACCCAGTACTTC. It yields the protein CASGRGRLQETQYF.

By sample fraction, this clonotype is medium-sized. The genes are TRBV29-1 and TRBJ1-2, with D perhaps matching TRBD1 (6 bases). CDR1 and CDR2 (germline): SQVTM, ANQGSEA. V was trimmed by 1 base and J by 7 bases, leaving 10 bases between them. This CDR3 has 12 residues. The CDR3 loop is CSVEGFRGGYTF. CDR3 nucleotide sequence: TGCAGCGTTGAAGGGTTCAGGGGTGGCTACACCTTC.

This clonotype has more than one count but fewer than ten. This rearrangement joins TRBV27 to TRBJ1-4; 9 bases align to TRBD1. This CDR3 contains 15 residues. Germline CDR1 reads MNHEY; CDR2 reads SMNVEV (reference sequence). V lost 6 bases, J lost 5 bases, and 7 bases stayed unmatched. The CDR3 region has the DNA TGTGCCAGCAGCCAAGCACAGGGGGCAAATGAAAAACTGTTTTTT. Protein sequence: CASSQAQGANEKLFF.

This clonotype was recorded many times. The chain links TRBV5-8 to TRBJ1-2; perhaps TRBD1 as D (5 bases). Germline CDR1 is SGHTS and CDR2 is YDEGEE. The germline V and J ends were trimmed by 2 bases and 3 bases, with 11 bases remaining between them. The CDR3 has 14 residues. The DNA of the CDR3 is TGTGCCAGCAGCTTTGAGGGGAGGGACTATGGCTACACCTTC. This codes for CASSFEGRDYGYTF.

This sequence joins TRBV7-9 and TRBJ1-3; the D gene is possibly TRBD1 (5 bases). The V gene's germline CDR1 is SEHNR and CDR2 FQNEAQ (reference sequence). The CDR3 has 12 residues. V lost 5 bases and J lost 4, with 6 bases in between. The CDR3 nucleotides read TGTGCCAGCAGCAACAGGGGAAACACCATATATTTT. Residues: CASSNRGNTIYF.

This clonotype was found many times. This CDR3 is CASSLATGVNEKLFF. CDR3 sequence (DNA): TGTGCCAGCAGCTTGGCGACAGGGGTAAATGAAAAACTGTTTTTT. The gene calls are TRBV7-8 and TRBJ1-4, with 8 bases identical to TRBD1. Trimming cost V 3 bases and J 5 bases; bases outside gene matches: 5. This CDR3 has 15 residues. Per the germline V gene, CDR1 is SGHVS and CDR2 is FQNEAQ.

As to this clonotype: Since the CDR3 does not end with the conserved phenylalanine or tryptophan, this likely comes from a read error. The gene calls are TRBV18 and TRBJ1-1; no firm D call. Trimming left V 6 bases short and J 7 bases short, with 15 bases between. The CDR3 length is 13 residues. Germline loops: CDR1 KGHSH, CDR2 LQKENI. CDR3 protein: CASSHPRNNEAFL. DNA of the CDR3: TGTGCCAGCTCCCATCCCAGGAATAATGAAGCTTTCTTG.

The chain links TRBV3-1 to TRBJ1-5; D not resolved. CDR3 length equals 17 residues. The germline CDR1 and CDR2 sequences are LGHDT and YNNKEL (reference sequence). Trimming took off 1 base at V and 2 bases at J, with 15 bases between the two ends. In DNA form, the CDR3 reads TGTGCCAGCAGCCAAGGTGGGAGGGTTAGGGGCAATCAGCCCCAGCATTTT. The encoded protein is CASSQGGRVRGNQPQHF.